This T cell receptor (beta chain) came from a study of control samples from healthy donors and cancer patients. This clone showed up just once. Method: immunoSEQ multiplex PCR; TCRdb's copy keeps in-frame clones and lacks some. The data contain 95,000 to 130,000 clones, 85% to 95% of them singletons. V lost 2 bases, J lost 7 bases, and 13 bases lay in between. The CDR3 sequence is 14 residues long. Germline CDR1 reads SGHRS; CDR2 reads YFSETQ. This receptor was identified in a man between 25 and 39 years old in good health. The sequencing input was blood. The chain employs TRBV5-1 and TRBJ2-1; D assignment may be TRBD1 or TRBD2 (5 bases each). This chain's CDR3 is CASSFGVEGNEQFF. In nucleotides, the CDR3 is TGCGCCAGCAGCTTCGGTGTCGAGGGGAATGAGCAGTTCTTC.